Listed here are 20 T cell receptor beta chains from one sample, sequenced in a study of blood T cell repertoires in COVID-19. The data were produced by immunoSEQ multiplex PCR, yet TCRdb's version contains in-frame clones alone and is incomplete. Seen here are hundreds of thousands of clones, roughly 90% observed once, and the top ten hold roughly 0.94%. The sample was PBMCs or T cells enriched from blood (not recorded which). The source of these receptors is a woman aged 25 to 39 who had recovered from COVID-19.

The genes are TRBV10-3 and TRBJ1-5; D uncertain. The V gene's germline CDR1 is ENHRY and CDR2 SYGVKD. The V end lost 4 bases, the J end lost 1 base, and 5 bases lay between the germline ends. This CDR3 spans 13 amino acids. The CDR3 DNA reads TGTGCCATCAGTGGCGGGAGCAATCAGCCCCAGCATTTT. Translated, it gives CAISGGSNQPQHF.

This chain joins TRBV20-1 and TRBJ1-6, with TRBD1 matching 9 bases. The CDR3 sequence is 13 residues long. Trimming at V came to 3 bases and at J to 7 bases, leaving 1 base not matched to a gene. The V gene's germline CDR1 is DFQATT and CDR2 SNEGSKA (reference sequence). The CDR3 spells CSASGQGNSPLHF. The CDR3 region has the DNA TGCAGTGCTAGTGGACAGGGGAATTCACCCCTCCACTTT.

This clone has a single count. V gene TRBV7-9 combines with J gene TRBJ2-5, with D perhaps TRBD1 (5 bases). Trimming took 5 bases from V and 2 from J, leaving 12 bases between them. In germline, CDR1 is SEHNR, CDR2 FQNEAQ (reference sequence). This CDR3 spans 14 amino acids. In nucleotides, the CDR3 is TGTGCCAGCAGCCCGCAGGGAAGTCAAGAGACCCAGTACTTC. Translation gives CASSPQGSQETQYF.

For the CDR3, the DNA is TGCGCCAGCAGCGGGACAGGTAACTCTGGGGCCAACGTCCTGACTTTC. This translates into CASSGTGNSGANVLTF. The gene calls are TRBV5-1 and TRBJ2-6; 8 bases line up with TRBD1. V lost 4 bases, J lost 0 bases, and 3 bases stayed unmatched. The germline CDR1 and CDR2 sequences are SGHRS and YFSETQ. The CDR3 loop spans 16 amino acids.

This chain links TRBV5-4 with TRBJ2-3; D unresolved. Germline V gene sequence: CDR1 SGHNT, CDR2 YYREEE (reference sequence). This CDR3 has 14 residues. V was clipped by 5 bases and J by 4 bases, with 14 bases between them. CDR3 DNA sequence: TGTGCCAGCAGACTGTCCCAGAGCGCAGATACGCAGTATTTT. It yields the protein CASRLSQSADTQYF.

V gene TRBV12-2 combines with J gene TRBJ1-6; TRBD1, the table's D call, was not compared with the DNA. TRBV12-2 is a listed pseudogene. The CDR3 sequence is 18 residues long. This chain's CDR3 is CASRPMPRDTLQNSPLHF. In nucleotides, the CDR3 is TGTGCAAGTCGCCCCATGCCCCGGGACACCCTTCAAAATTCACCCCTCCACTTT.

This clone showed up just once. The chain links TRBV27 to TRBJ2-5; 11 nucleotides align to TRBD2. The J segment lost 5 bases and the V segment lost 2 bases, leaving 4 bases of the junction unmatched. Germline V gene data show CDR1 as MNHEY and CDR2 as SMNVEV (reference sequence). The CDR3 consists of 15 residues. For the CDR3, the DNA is TGTGCCAGCAGTTTAATAGCGGGGGGGCAGGAGACCCAGTACTTC. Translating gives CASSLIAGGQETQYF.

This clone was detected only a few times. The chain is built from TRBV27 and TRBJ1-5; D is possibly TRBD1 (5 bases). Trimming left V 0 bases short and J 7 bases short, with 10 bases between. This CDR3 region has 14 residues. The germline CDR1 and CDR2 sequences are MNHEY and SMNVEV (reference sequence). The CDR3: CASSLSRVGQPQHF. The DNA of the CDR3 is TGTGCCAGCAGTTTATCCAGGGTAGGACAGCCCCAGCATTTT.

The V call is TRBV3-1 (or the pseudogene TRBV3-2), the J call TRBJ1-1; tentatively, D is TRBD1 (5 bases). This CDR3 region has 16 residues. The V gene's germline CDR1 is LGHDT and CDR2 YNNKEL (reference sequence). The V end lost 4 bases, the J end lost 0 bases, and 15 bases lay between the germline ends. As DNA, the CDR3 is TGTGCCAGCAGCCCGTCTCCGGACACCCTGAACACTGAAGCTTTCTTT. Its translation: CASSPSPDTLNTEAFF.

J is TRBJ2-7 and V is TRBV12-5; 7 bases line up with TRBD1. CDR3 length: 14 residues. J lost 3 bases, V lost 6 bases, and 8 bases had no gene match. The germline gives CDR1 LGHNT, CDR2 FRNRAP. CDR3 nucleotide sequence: TGTGCTAGTGGGACACCGGGACAGCTCTACGAGCAGTACTTC. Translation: CASGTPGQLYEQYF.

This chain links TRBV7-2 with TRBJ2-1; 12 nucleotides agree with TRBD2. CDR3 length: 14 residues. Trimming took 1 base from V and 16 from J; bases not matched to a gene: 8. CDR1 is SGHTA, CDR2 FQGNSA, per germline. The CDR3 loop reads CASSLDNASGGAFF. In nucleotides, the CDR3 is TGTGCCAGCAGCTTAGATAATGCTAGCGGGGGGGCTTTCTTC. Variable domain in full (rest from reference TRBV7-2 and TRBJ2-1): GAGVSQSPSNKVTEKGKDVELRCDPISGHTALYWYRQSLGQGLEFLIYFQGNSAPDKSGLPSDRFSAERTGGSVSTLTIQRTQQEDSAVYLCASSLDNASGGAFFGPGTRLTVL.

The CDR3 DNA follows: TGTGCCAGCAGCGAGGAGGGGTGGGACGAGCAGTACTTC. Its translation: CASSEEGWDEQYF. The V call is TRBV5-4, the J call TRBJ2-7, with a weak D call TRBD2 (6 bases). The CDR3 extends over 13 amino acids. The germline gives CDR1 SGHNT, CDR2 YYREEE (reference sequence). V shed 4 bases and J shed 5 bases, with 13 bases lying between them.

The CDR3 loop is CAWRDRGRKSIYGYTF. The CDR3 DNA is TGTGCCTGGAGGGACAGGGGGCGCAAATCTATTTACGGCTACACCTTC. The chain is built from TRBV30 and TRBJ1-2, with 11 bases identical to TRBD1. CDR1 and CDR2 from the germline V gene are GTSNPN and SVGIG (reference sequence). After removal of 3 bases from V and 8 bases from J, the junction contained 14 bases not matched to a gene. The CDR3 consists of 16 residues.

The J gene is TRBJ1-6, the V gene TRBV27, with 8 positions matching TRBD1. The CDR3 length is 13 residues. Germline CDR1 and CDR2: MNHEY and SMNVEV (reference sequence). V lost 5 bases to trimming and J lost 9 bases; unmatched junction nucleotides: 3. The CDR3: CASSQDRVSPLHF. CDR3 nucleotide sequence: TGTGCCAGCAGTCAGGACAGGGTTTCACCCCTCCACTTT.

The CDR3 DNA is TGTGCCAGCAGCTCGAGCGGGCTCGGCACAGATACGCAGTATTTT. Its translation: CASSSSGLGTDTQYF. The chain combines TRBV5-6 with TRBJ2-3, with D possibly being TRBD2 (6 bases). V was pared by 3 bases and J by 1 base, with 12 bases between. The CDR3 has 15 residues. Germline CDR1 SGHDT, CDR2 YYEEEE.

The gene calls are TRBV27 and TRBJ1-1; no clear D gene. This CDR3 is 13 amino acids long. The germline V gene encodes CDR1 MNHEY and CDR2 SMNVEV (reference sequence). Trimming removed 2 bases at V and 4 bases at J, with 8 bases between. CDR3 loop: CASSLAVRTEAFF. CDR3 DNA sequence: TGTGCCAGCAGTTTAGCAGTTCGCACTGAAGCTTTCTTT.

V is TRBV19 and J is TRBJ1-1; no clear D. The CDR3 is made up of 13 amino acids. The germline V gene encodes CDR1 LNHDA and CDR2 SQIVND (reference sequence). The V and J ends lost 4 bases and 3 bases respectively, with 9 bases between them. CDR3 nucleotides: TGTGCCAGTAGTAGAGGATTGGACACTGAAGCTTTCTTT. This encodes CASSRGLDTEAFF.

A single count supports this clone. In DNA, the CDR3 is TGTGCCAGCAGCATTGGAGGACAGGCTGGAAACACCATATATTTT. Protein product: CASSIGGQAGNTIYF. The J gene is TRBJ1-3, the V gene TRBV5-4; 7 bases agree with TRBD1. V lost 4 bases and J lost 2; bases outside the gene matches: 6. Germline V CDR1 and CDR2: SGHNT, YYREEE (reference sequence). The CDR3 sequence is 15 residues long.

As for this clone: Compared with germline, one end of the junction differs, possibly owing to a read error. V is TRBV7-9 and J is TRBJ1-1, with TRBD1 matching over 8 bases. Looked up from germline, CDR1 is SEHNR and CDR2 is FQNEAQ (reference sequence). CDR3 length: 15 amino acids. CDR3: CASSLENRGNSEAFF. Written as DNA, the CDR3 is TGTGCCAGCAGCTTAGAAAACAGGGGGAACTCTGAAGCTTTCTTT.

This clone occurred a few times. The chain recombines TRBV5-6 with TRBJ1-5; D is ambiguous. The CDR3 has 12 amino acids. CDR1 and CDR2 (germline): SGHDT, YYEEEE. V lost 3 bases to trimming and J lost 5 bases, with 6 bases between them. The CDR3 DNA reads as TGTGCCAGCAGCTGGAGGGATCAGCCCCAGCATTTT. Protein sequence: CASSWRDQPQHF.